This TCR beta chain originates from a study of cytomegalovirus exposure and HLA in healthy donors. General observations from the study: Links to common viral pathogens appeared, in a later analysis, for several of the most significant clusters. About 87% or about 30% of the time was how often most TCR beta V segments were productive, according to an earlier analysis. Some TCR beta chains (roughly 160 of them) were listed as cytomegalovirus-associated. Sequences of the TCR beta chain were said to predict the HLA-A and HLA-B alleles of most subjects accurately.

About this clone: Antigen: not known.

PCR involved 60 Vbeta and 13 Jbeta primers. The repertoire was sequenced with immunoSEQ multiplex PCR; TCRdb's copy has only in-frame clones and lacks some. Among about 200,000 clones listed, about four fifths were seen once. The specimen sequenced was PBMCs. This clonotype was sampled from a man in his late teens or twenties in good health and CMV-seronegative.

The CDR3, as DNA: TGTGCCAGCGGGGGGGGAGAATATGGCTACACCTTC. Translated: CASGGGEYGYTF. The J gene is TRBJ1-2, the V gene TRBV2, with TRBD1 as a possible D gene (5 bases). Germline-derived CDR1 and CDR2 are SNHLY and FYNNEI. This CDR3 has 12 residues. V was clipped by 8 bases and J by 5 bases, with 12 bases between them.